A selection of T cell receptor beta chains follows, all from one sample in a study of OX40 agonist ivuxolimab in advanced cancers. Sequencing was performed with immunoSEQ multiplex PCR; in TCRdb, only in-frame clones are kept and a portion is missing. The sample consists of some 54,000 clones, approximately 91% of them appearing once. Sample: CD4+ or CD8+ T cells sorted from blood, taken in a trial of the OX40 agonist ivuxolimab. The receptors were gathered from an adult with an advanced solid tumor such as melanoma, head and neck, liver or kidney cancer. CDR3s include the opening cysteine and the closing phenylalanine or tryptophan. D genes are given only for firm matches. Clone size is stated in some rows and not others, as once, few, many or a class when expanded.

NA	NA	16	TRBJ2-5	TRBV21-1	TGTGCCAGCAGCAAAAGGCCCACAGGGACCCAAGAGACCCAGTACTTC	CASSKRPTGTQETQYF
NA	NA	14	TRBJ2-2	TRBV11-3	TGTGCCAGCAGCTACGAGCCTAGCTCCGGGGAGCTGTTTTTT	CASSYEPSSGELFF
once	NA	15	TRBJ1-2	TRBV6-6	TGTGCCAGCAGAACCCCCGACAGGCCGTTCTATGGCTACACCTTC	CASRTPDRPFYGYTF
NA	NA	10	TRBJ1-1	TRBV7-6	TGTGCCAGCAGCTTAGCTGCGGTTGAATTT	CASSLAAVEF
once	TRBD1	17	TRBJ2-7	TRBV4-1	TGCGCCAGCACCCCTAAGCTAGGACAGGGACGCTCCTACGAGCAGTACTTC	CASTPKLGQGRSYEQYF
NA	NA	13	TRBJ1-1	TRBV4-1	TGCGCCAGCAGCCCGGGGATGAACACTGAAGCTTTCTTT	CASSPGMNTEAFF
once	NA	17	TRBJ1-2	TRBV19	TGTGCCAGTAGCTCCGATTTTATCCGGGGTGCTAACTATGGCTACACCTTC	CASSSDFIRGANYGYTF
NA	NA	16	TRBJ2-3	TRBV4-2	TGTGCCAGCAGCCAAGATAACGGGTACGGCACAGATACGCAGTATTTT	CASSQDNGYGTDTQYF
NA	NA	11	TRBJ1-2	TRBV19	TGTGCCAGTAGTACCGGGACCCCCTACACCTTC	CASSTGTPYTF
NA	NA	14	TRBJ1-1	TRBV19	TGTGCCAGTAGTATTGGGACACCGAACACTGAAGCTTTCTTT	CASSIGTPNTEAFF
NA	NA	11	TRBJ2-7	TRBV5-6	TGTGCCAGCAGCGCCAGCTTCGAGCAGTACTTC	CASSASFEQYF
few	NA	16	TRBJ1-3	TRBV5-5	TGTGCCAGCAGCTTGGGGGTACAGGTCTACGGAAACACCATATATTTT	CASSLGVQVYGNTIYF
NA	TRBD1	16	TRBJ1-1	TRBV4-3	TGCGCCAGCAGCCAAGATCCGCCAGGGGGCGACACTGAAGCTTTCTTT	CASSQDPPGGDTEAFF
NA	NA	18	TRBJ1-5	TRBV7-3	TGTGCCAGCAGCGTAAAGGGAGGTCAGAACTATAGCAATCAGCCCCAGCATTTT	CASSVKGGQNYSNQPQHF
NA	NA	12	TRBJ2-5	TRBV6-5	TGTGCCAGCAGTTCGGCCCAAGAGACCCAGTACTTC	CASSSAQETQYF
NA	TRBD1	14	TRBJ1-2	TRBV7-2	TGTGCCAGCAGCCTAGGACAGGGGAGCTATGGCTACACCTTC	CASSLGQGSYGYTF
NA	TRBD1	13	TRBJ1-2	TRBV6-5	TGTGCCAGCAGTTACGCAACAGGGGTCGGCTACACCTTC	CASSYATGVGYTF
NA	TRBD1	14	TRBJ2-7	TRBV6-1	TGTGCCAGCAGGAGACGGACAGGAACGTACGAGCAGTACTTC	CASRRRTGTYEQYF
NA	NA	16	TRBJ1-2	TRBV11-2	TGTGCCAGCAGCTCCTCTTTCGACCTACGGGACTATGGCTACACCTTC	CASSSSFDLRDYGYTF
NA	TRBD1	15	TRBJ1-1	TRBV4-2	TGTGCCAGCAGCCCGAGGACAGGGTGGAACACTGAAGCTTTCTTT	CASSPRTGWNTEAFF
NA	NA	18	TRBJ2-4	TRBV7-4	TGTGCCAGCAGCAACCTGGGACAATTTTCCTTAGCCAAAAACATTCAGTACTTC	CASSNLGQFSLAKNIQYF
NA	TRBD2	13	TRBJ2-2	TRBV5-6	TGTGCCAGCAGCTGGGGGGGCACCGGGGAGCTGTTTTTT	CASSWGGTGELFF
NA	NA	17	TRBJ1-3	TRBV5-1	TGCGCCAGCAGCTTAATCGATCCGTCTAGAGCTGGAAACACCATATATTTT	CASSLIDPSRAGNTIYF
NA	NA	15	TRBJ2-7	TRBV4-3	TGCGCCAGCAGCCAAGAATCGCAGGGGACCTACGAGCAGTACTTC	CASSQESQGTYEQYF
NA	NA	12	TRBJ2-1	TRBV27	TGTGCCAGCAGCCACTCCTACAATGAGCAGTTCTTC	CASSHSYNEQFF
NA	TRBD1	15	TRBJ1-3	TRBV27	TGTGCCAGCAGCCCAGAGGGGACAGGGGGCGGCACCATATATTTT	CASSPEGTGGGTIYF
NA	NA	14	TRBJ1-2	TRBV5-4	TGTGCCAGCAGACATATAACAGGCCTCTATGGCTACACCTTC	CASRHITGLYGYTF
NA	NA	14	TRBJ1-4	TRBV7-9	TGTGCCAGCAGCAAAGACAGGCGCGCTGAAAAACTGTTTTTT	CASSKDRRAEKLFF
NA	NA	15	TRBJ2-1	TRBV9	TGTGCCAGCAGCGTCATGGGGGAATCCTACAATGAGCAGTTCTTC	CASSVMGESYNEQFF
NA	TRBD2	15	TRBJ2-3	TRBV15	TGTGCCACCAGCTCTAGCGGGGGGGCCACAGATACGCAGTATTTT	CATSSSGGATDTQYF
NA	NA	15	TRBJ2-1	TRBV6-5	TGTGCCAGCAGTTCCGGGCGAGGATTCGAGGGTGAGCAGTTCTTC	CASSSGRGFEGEQFF
NA	NA	14	TRBJ2-7	TRBV11-2	TGTGCCAGCAGCTTAGAAGGGACACCGTGGGAGCAGTACTTC	CASSLEGTPWEQYF
NA	NA	13	TRBJ1-1	TRBV5-1	TGCGCCAGCAGAAGGACGGAGAACACTGAAGCTTTCTTT	CASRRTENTEAFF
NA	TRBD2	15	TRBJ2-1	TRBV13	TGTGCCAGCAGCTACGGGAGGAGGGGTTACAATGAGCAGTTCTTC	CASSYGRRGYNEQFF
NA	NA	11	TRBJ2-7	TRBV27	TGTGCCAGCAGCTTAGGAGGCGAGCAGTACTTC	CASSLGGEQYF
NA	TRBD2	13	TRBJ2-7	TRBV30	TGTGCCTGGAGTACTAGCGGGGGGTACGAGCAGTACTTC	CAWSTSGGYEQYF
NA	TRBD1	15	TRBJ1-2	TRBV5-1	TGCGCCAGCAGCCACCCTGGGACAGGATCCTATGGCTACACCTTC	CASSHPGTGSYGYTF
NA	NA	15	TRBJ1-1	TRBV4-1	TGCGCCAGCAGCTCCCCCCGGGACATGGGCACTGAAGCTTTCTTT	CASSSPRDMGTEAFF
once	TRBD1	13	TRBJ2-5	TRBV13	TGTGCCAGCGGCTACGACAGGGGGGAGACCCAGTACTTC	CASGYDRGETQYF
NA	NA	16	TRBJ1-1	TRBV13	TGTGCCAGCAGCTACAGGACAGAAATGGGGGACACTGAAGCTTTCTTT	CASSYRTEMGDTEAFF
NA	NA	14	TRBJ2-5	TRBV6-1	TGTGCCATCACAGACAGGGAGGTAGGAGAGACCCAGTACTTC	CAITDREVGETQYF
NA	NA	19	TRBJ1-4	TRBV7-6	TGTGCCAGCAGCTTAGCATCTTGGGGGCCACGGGTTACTAATGAAAAACTGTTTTTT	CASSLASWGPRVTNEKLFF
few	NA	13	TRBJ1-6	TRBV30	TGTGCCTGGAGTCTACAAGATAATTCACCCCTCCACTTT	CAWSLQDNSPLHF
NA	NA	15	TRBJ1-1	TRBV7-6	TGTGCCAGCAGCTTAGAATCGGCTACGAACACTGAAGCTTTCTTT	CASSLESATNTEAFF
NA	TRBD2	16	TRBJ2-1	TRBV19	TGTGCCAGTCGAGGCGGGGGGATGCGGACCTACAATGAGCAGTTCTTC	CASRGGGMRTYNEQFF
NA	TRBD1	15	TRBJ2-1	TRBV6-1	TGTGCCAGCAGCCAAGAGACAGGGCCCTACAATGAGCAGTTCTTC	CASSQETGPYNEQFF
NA	NA	13	TRBJ2-7	TRBV11-2	TGTGCCAGCAGCCTTGACCCGACCTACGAGCAGTACTTC	CASSLDPTYEQYF
NA	NA	14	TRBJ2-2	TRBV29-1	TGCAGCGTTCTCCCCGCCGTGAACACCGGGGAGCTGTTTTTT	CSVLPAVNTGELFF
NA	TRBD1	14	TRBJ2-5	TRBV6-6	TGTGCCAGCAGTTACTCCCGACAGGGTGAGACCCAGTACTTC	CASSYSRQGETQYF
few	NA	14	TRBJ1-1	TRBV16	TGTGCCAGCACCATCGGACACATGAACACTGAAGCTTTCTTT	CASTIGHMNTEAFF
NA	NA	14	TRBJ2-5	TRBV27	TGTGCCAGCAGTTTAACGGCCGACCAGGGGACCCAGTACTTC	CASSLTADQGTQYF
once	TRBD1	15	TRBJ1-3	TRBV9	TGTGCCAGCAGCCCTCGGACAGGTACTGGAAACACCATATATTTT	CASSPRTGTGNTIYF
once	NA	15	TRBJ2-2	TRBV5-1	TGCGCCAGCAGCTTGTTTCGGATGGAAACCGGGGAGCTGTTTTTT	CASSLFRMETGELFF
once	NA	15	TRBJ1-1	TRBV19	TGTGCCAGTATACCGGAGGACAGAATGAACACTGAAGCTTTCTTT	CASIPEDRMNTEAFF
NA	NA	14	TRBJ2-3	TRBV14	TGTGCCAGCAGCCAAGAAACATGGACAGATACGCAGTATTTT	CASSQETWTDTQYF
NA	NA	17	TRBJ1-4	TRBV7-8	TGTGCCAGCAGCTTAAGGGGGGGGCCAACAACTAATGAAAAACTGTTTTTT	CASSLRGGPTTNEKLFF
NA	NA	12	TRBJ2-7	TRBV7-6	TGTGCCAGCAGCTCCTTCTCCCGGGAGCAGTACTTC	CASSSFSREQYF
NA	NA	13	TRBJ1-1	TRBV5-1	TGCGCCAGCAGCCAAATCGGGAACACTGAAGCTTTCTTT	CASSQIGNTEAFF
once	NA	14	TRBJ1-1	TRBV5-4	TGTGCCAGCAGCTTAAACCAGGGGAACACTGAAGCTTTCTTT	CASSLNQGNTEAFF